This T cell receptor beta chain was identified during a study of blood T cells in healthy people across ages (dated by TCRdb to between 2015 and 2017). Turning to the overall study: In model experiments, template switching captured about one uniquely barcoded TCR beta cDNA molecule for every two T cells. To track age-related changes in TCR beta repertoire diversity, the study relied on deep sequencing normalized with unique cDNA molecular identifiers. Four age groups were formed from the donors: young (average about 17 years), middle-aged (around 40), aged (roughly 56) and long-lived (more than 75). To avoid experimental bias, donors of different ages were randomly spread across the sequencing lanes. Using the same blood draw, the study looked at two additional independent replicas of 1 million unique cDNA reads for two donors, one aged 18 to 30 and the other aged 80 or older.

A word on this clonotype: The antigen it binds to is not known. There are no base qualities to consult, and no much larger clone falls within one base.

The protocol used for the library was 5' RACE. These reads were obtained on an Illumina HiSeq 2500. A second PCR of roughly 7 to 12 cycles was run with a J-beta primer mix and a sample-barcoded 5' primer. A unique molecular identifier was introduced onto each TCR beta cDNA molecule by a template-switch 5' adaptor carrying 12 random nucleotides. At least 2.5 million CDR3-containing paired-end reads were obtained from each sample. All of the RNA was converted into first-strand cDNA using the Mint cDNA synthesis kit, with a TRBC-specific oligonucleotide serving as the primer. Following uracil-DNA glycosylase treatment, all cDNA underwent a first 18-cycle PCR with the universal primers M1SS and BC2_uni_R. Concerning the study's data processing: For normalization, 1 million high-quality reads, each with a distinct molecular identifier, were randomly selected from each sample. Instead of being binned into consensus sequences, reads that shared molecular identifiers were thrown out. MiTCR, with a Q25 quality threshold and the strictest error-elimination algorithm, was used for CDR3 identification, clonotype clustering and error correction. A nonparametric unseen species model with Euler transformation was used to estimate a lower bound on total TCR beta diversity. In-frame beta chains were kept once TCRdb had trimmed the public reads at Q25 with fastp and called clones with MiXCR. Here each entry gathers all rows of one CDR3 protein and keeps the most common genes and DNA. The V and J calls were not made by the authors but by TCRdb's processing. The sample data list some 1.7 million distinct CDR3 sequences, and 28% of these were observed just once. Of the sample, 7.7% is held by the ten largest clones.

The CDR3 starts with the cysteine, ends with the phenylalanine, and has 15 residues. Only the CDR3 DNA stays, 45 bases, in frame from base 1. Per the germline V gene (reference sequence), DFQATT is the CDR1 and SNEGSKA is the CDR2. Cut back by 1 base and 4 bases, the V and J ends lie 13 bases apart. Overall results and qualifications from the work: Compared with the aged group, more naive CD4+ T cells, fewer expanded clones and increased TCR diversity were shown by the long-lived group, suggesting age selection. The CMV infection status of donors was not known, potentially confounding age-related changes in expanded clonotypes. Estimates of total diversity from one million sequenced T cells were regarded as lower bounds and underestimates. A strong correlation was found between observed TCR beta diversity and the percentage of naive T cells measured by flow cytometry. Because profiling used bulk unsorted PBMCs, naive and antigen-experienced compartments could not be compared conclusively. Observed TCR beta diversity per million T cells fell roughly linearly with age, and a significant reduction was already apparent by age roughly 40.

Donors were 39 systemically healthy Caucasian individuals from Russia aged 6 to 90 years. Each donor gave about 9.2 milliliters of peripheral blood, drawn into EDTA-treated Vacutainer tubes. Ficoll-Paque density-gradient centrifugation was used to isolate PBMCs, with at least 6 million obtained per sample. Total RNA was extracted from PBMCs with Trizol reagent, with at least 5 micrograms obtained per sample. For every donor, an aliquot of PBMCs went through flow cytometry to measure the percentages of naive CD45RAhigh/CD27high T cells. This clonotype was obtained from a woman younger than 45 in good health. The rearranged chain carries TRBV20-1 and TRBJ1-4; the D gene is perhaps TRBD1, on 6 matching bases. The sequenced sample consisted of blood. For the CDR3, the sequence is CSARVKGGFNEKLFF. The DNA sequence is given as TGCAGTGCTAGAGTAAAAGGGGGGTTTAATGAAAAACTGTTTTTT.